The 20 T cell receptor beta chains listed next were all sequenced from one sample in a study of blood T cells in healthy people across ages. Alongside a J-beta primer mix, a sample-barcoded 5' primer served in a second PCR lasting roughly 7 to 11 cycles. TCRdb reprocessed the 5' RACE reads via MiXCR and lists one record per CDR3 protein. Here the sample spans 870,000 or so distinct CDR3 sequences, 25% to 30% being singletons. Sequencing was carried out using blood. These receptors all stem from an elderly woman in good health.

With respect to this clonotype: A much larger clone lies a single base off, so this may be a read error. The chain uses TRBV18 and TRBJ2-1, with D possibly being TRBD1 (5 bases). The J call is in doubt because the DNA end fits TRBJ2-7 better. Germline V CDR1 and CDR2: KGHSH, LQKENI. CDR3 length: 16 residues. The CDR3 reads CASYSQAGSSYNEQYF. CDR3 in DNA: TGTGCCAGCTATTCACAGGCAGGAAGCTCCTACAATGAGCAGTACTTC.

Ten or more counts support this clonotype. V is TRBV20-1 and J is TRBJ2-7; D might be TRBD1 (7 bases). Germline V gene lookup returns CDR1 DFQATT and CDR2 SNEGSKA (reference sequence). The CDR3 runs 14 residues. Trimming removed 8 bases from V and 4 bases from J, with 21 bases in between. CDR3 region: CSSPGRDSGYEQYF. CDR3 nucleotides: TGCAGTTCCCCTGGCAGGGACAGCGGGTACGAGCAGTACTTC.

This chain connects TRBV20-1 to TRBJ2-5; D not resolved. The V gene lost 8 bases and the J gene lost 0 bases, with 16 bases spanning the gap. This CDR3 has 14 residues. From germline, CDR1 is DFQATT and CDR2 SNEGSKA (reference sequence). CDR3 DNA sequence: TGCAGTTCCAAGGAGCGACTCAACCAAGAGACCCAGTACTTC. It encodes CSSKERLNQETQYF.

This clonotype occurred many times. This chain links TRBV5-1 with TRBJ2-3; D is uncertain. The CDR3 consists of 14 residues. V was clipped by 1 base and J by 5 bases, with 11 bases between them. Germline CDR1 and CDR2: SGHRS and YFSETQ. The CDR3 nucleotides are TGCGCCAGCAGCTTGTCCGTACTCCAAGATACGCAGTATTTT. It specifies CASSLSVLQDTQYF.

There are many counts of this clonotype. CDR3 in amino acids: CAAQAEFQETQYF. CDR3 in DNA: TGTGCCGCCCAGGCGGAGTTCCAAGAGACCCAGTACTTC. The chain is built from TRBV10-3 and TRBJ2-5; no definite D call. The V gene's germline CDR1 is ENHRY and CDR2 SYGVKD. Trimming cost V 11 bases and J 1 base, with 14 bases left between them. The length of the CDR3 is 13 residues.

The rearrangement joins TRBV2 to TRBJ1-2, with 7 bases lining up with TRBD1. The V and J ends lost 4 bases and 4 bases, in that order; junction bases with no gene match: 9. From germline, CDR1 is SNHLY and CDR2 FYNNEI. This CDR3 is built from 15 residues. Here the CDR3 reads CASSATGQLSYGYTF. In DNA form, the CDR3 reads TGTGCCAGCAGTGCCACGGGACAGCTATCCTATGGCTACACCTTC.

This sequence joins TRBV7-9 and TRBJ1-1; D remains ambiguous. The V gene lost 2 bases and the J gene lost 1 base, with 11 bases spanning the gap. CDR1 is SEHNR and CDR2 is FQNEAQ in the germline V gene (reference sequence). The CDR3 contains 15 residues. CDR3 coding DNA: TGTGCCAGCAGCTTAAGTCCAGTTCAGAACACTGAAGCTTTCTTT. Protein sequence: CASSLSPVQNTEAFF.

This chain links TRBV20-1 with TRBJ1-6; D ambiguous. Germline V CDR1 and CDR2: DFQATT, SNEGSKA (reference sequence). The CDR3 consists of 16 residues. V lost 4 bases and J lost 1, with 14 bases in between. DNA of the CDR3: TGCAGTGCTAACGGGGAGTCGACATCCTATAATTCACCCCTCCACTTT. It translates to CSANGESTSYNSPLHF.

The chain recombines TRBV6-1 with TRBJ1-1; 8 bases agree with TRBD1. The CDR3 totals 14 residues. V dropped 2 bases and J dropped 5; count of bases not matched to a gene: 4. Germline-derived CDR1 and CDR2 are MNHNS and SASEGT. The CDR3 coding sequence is TGTGCCAGCAGTGAAAGACAGGGGAGGACTGAAGCTTTCTTT. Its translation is CASSERQGRTEAFF.

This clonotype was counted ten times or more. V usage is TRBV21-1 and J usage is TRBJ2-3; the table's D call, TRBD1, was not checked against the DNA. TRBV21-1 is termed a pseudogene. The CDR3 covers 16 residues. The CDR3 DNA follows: TGTGCCAGCAGCAAGAGGGGGGACCCGAACACAGATACGCAGTATTTT. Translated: CASSKRGDPNTDTQYF.

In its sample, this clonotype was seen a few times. CDR3 region: CASSPLGRTSTGELFF. CDR3 nucleotides: TGTGCCAGCAGCCCCCTGGGGCGAACGAGCACCGGGGAGCTGTTTTTT. This chain uses TRBV5-8 with TRBJ2-2, with D maybe TRBD1 (5 bases). V lost 4 bases and J 4 bases, leaving 17 bases between the germline ends. The CDR3 covers 16 residues. CDR1 and CDR2 (germline): SGHTS, YDEGEE.

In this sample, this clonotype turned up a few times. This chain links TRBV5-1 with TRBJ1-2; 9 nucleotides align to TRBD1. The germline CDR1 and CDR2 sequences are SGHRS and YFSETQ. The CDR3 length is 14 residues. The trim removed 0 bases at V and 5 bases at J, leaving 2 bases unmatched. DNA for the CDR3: TGCGCCAGCAGCTTGGAAGGGACAGGGTATGGCTACACCTTC. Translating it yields CASSLEGTGYGYTF.

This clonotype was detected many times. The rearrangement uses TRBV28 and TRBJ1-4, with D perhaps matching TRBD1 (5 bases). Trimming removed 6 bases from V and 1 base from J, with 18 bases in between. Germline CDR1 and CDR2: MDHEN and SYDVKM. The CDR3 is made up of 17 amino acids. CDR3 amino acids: CASRTHQSGKTNEKLFF. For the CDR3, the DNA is TGTGCCAGCAGAACCCATCAATCAGGGAAAACTAATGAAAAACTGTTTTTT.

CDR3 sequence reads: CASSLIGGGPSSTDTQYF. The CDR3 bases are TGTGCCAGCAGCTTAATCGGCGGGGGGCCTTCTAGCACAGATACGCAGTATTTT. The rearrangement uses TRBV7-8 and TRBJ2-3; TRBD2 agrees at 8 bases. The germline gives CDR1 SGHVS, CDR2 FQNEAQ. The ends lost 2 bases at V and 0 bases at J; junction bases unmatched: 10. The CDR3 consists of 18 residues.

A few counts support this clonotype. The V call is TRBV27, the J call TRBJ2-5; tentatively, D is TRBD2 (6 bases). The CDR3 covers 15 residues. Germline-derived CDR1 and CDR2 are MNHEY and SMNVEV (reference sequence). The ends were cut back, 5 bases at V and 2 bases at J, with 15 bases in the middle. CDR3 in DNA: TGTGCCAGCAGTACACGGGACTCGCTACAAGAGACCCAGTACTTC. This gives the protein CASSTRDSLQETQYF.

The CDR3 here is CASSPGTASNEKLFF. DNA for the CDR3: TGTGCCAGCAGCCCCGGGACCGCCTCAAATGAAAAACTGTTTTTT. The chain joins TRBV7-9 to TRBJ1-4; tentative D call: TRBD1 (5 bases). CDR1 is SEHNR, CDR2 FQNEAQ, per germline (reference sequence). V shed 5 bases and J shed 5 bases, with 15 bases lying between them. This CDR3 has 15 residues.

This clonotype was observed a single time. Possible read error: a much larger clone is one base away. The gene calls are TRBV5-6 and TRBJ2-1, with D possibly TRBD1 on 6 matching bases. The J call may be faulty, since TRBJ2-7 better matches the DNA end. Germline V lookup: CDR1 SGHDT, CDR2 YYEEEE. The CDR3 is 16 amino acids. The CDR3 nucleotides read TGTGCCAGCAGCCCCTTGGGCAGGGGATCCTACAATGAGCAGTACTTC. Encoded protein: CASSPLGRGSYNEQYF.

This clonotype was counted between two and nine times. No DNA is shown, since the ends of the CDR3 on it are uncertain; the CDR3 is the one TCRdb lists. Here the CDR3 reads CASSSSVVGPPFF. The chain has TRBV28 and TRBJ2-1; whether TRBD1, the table's D call, matches the DNA was not checked. The CDR3 region is 13 residues in length, termini included. Germline-derived CDR1 and CDR2 are MDHEN and SYDVKM.

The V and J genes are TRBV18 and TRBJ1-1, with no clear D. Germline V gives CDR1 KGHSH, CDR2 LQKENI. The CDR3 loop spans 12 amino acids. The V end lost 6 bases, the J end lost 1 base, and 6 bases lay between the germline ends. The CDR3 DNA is TGTGCCAGCTCGAATCGGAACACTGAAGCTTTCTTT. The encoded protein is CASSNRNTEAFF.

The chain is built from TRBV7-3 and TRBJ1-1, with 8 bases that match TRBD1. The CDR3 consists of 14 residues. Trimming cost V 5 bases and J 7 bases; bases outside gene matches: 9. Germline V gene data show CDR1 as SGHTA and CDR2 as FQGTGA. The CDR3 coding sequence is TGTGCCAGCAGCACGACAGGGGAATCGGATGAAGCTTTCTTT. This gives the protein CASSTTGESDEAFF.